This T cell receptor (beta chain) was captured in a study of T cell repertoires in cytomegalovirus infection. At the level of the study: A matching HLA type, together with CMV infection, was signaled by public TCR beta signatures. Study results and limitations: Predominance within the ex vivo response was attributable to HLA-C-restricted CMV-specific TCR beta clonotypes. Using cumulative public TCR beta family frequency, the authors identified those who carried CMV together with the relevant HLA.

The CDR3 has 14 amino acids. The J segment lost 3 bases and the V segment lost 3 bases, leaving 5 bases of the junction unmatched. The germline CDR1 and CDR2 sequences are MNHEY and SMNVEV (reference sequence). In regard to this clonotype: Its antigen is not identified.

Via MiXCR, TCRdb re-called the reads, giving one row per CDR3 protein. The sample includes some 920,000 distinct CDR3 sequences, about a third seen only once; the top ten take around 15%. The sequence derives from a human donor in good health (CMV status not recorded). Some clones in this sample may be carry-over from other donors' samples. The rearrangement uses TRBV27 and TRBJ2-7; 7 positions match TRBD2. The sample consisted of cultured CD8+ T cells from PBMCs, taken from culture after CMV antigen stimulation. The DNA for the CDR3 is TGTGCCAGCAGTTTTGGCAGGGAGGGCTACGAGCAGTACTTC. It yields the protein CASSFGREGYEQYF.